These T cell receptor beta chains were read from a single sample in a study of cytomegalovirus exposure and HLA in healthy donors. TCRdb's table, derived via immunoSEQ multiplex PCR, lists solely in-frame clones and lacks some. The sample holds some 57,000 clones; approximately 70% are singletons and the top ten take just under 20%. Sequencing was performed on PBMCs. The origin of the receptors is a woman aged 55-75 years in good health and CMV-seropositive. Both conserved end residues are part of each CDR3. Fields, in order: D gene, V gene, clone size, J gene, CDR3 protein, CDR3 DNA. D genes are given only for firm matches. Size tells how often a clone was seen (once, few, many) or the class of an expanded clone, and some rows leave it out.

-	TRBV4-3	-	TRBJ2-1	CASSQEAEDYRIFSYNEQFF	TGCGCCAGCAGCCAAGAAGCGGAGGACTACAGAATCTTCTCCTACAATGAGCAGTTCTTC
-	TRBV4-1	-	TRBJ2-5	CASSQAVGASRTQYF	TGCGCCAGCAGCCAAGCCGTCGGTGCGTCGCGGACCCAGTACTTC
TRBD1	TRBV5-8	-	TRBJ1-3	CASRSAQGAYGNTIYF	TGTGCCAGCAGGTCGGCCCAGGGGGCATATGGAAACACCATATATTTT
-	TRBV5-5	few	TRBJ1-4	CASSRQVSNEKLFF	TGTGCCAGCAGCCGACAGGTCTCTAATGAAAAACTGTTTTTT
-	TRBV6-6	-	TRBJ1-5	CASSPRNQPQHF	TGTGCCAGCAGTCCGCGAAATCAGCCCCAGCATTTT
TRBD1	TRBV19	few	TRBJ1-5	CASSMALTGIRNQPQHF	TGTGCCAGTAGTATGGCTTTGACAGGGATTCGCAATCAGCCCCAGCATTTT
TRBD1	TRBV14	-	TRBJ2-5	CASSRGQGFQETQYF	TGTGCCAGCAGCCGGGGACAGGGGTTCCAAGAGACCCAGTACTTC
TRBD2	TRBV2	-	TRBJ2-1	CASSREAEQFF	TGTGCCAGCAGCCGGGAGGCTGAGCAGTTCTTC
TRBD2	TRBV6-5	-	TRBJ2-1	CASSYGTSGGGEQFF	TGTGCCAGCAGTTACGGGACTAGCGGGGGGGGTGAGCAGTTCTTC
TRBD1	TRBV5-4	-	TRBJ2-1	CASSSWTGGGLNEQFF	TGTGCCAGCAGCTCCTGGACAGGGGGGGGTCTCAATGAGCAGTTCTTC
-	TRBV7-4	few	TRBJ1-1	CASKRQMNTEAFF	TGTGCCAGCAAGAGACAGATGAACACTGAAGCTTTCTTT
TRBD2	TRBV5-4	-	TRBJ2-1	CASSFWEGNEQFF	TGTGCCAGCAGCTTCTGGGAGGGGAATGAGCAGTTCTTC
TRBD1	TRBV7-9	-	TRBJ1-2	CSSSFGQAVEGYTF	TGTTCCAGCAGCTTCGGACAGGCGGTTGAAGGCTACACCTTC
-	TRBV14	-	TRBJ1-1	CASSQVLSNTEAFF	TGTGCCAGCAGCCAAGTTTTGTCAAACACTGAAGCTTTCTTT
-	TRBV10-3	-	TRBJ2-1	CAISESVDNEQFF	TGTGCCATCAGTGAGTCAGTAGACAATGAGCAGTTCTTC
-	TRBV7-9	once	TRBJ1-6	CASSLGRGGDDSPLHF	TGTGCCAGCAGCTTAGGTAGGGGGGGTGATGATTCACCCCTCCACTTT
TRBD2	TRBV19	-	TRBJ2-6	CASSIGLAGVLSGANVLTF	TGTGCCAGTAGTATTGGGCTAGCGGGGGTGCTCTCTGGGGCCAACGTCCTGACTTTC
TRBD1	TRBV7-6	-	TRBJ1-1	CASSEPQGAVAFF	TGTGCCAGCAGCGAACCACAGGGGGCTGTAGCTTTCTTT
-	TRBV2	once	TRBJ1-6	CASKGQRSSYNSPLHF	TGTGCCAGCAAAGGACAGAGGAGCTCCTATAATTCACCCCTCCACTTT
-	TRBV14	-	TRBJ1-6	CASSQDGGRGYNSPLHF	TGTGCCAGCAGCCAAGATGGGGGGAGAGGCTATAATTCACCCCTCCACTTT
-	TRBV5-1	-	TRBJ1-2	CASSPNRREGSEGYTF	TGCGCCAGCAGCCCGAATCGGCGGGAAGGTTCGGAGGGCTACACCTTC
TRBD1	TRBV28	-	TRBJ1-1	CASTRGDSLLTFF	TGTGCCAGCACCAGAGGGGACAGCTTATTAACTTTCTTT
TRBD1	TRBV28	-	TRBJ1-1	CASSTRTGGTEAFF	TGTGCCAGCAGTACCCGGACAGGGGGTACTGAAGCTTTCTTT
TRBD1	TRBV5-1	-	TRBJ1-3	CASSFSPGTDSGNTIYF	TGCGCCAGCAGCTTCTCCCCCGGGACAGACTCTGGAAACACCATATATTTT
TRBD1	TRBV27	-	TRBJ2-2	CASSPYEDRGLLFYTGELFF	TGTGCCAGCAGTCCCTATGAAGACAGGGGGCTCCTATTTTACACCGGGGAGCTGTTTTTT
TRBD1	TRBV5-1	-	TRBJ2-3	CASSQPAGGADTQYF	TGCGCCAGCAGCCAACCGGCAGGGGGCGCAGATACGCAGTATTTT
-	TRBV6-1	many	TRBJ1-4	CASSESQGAEEKLFF	TGTGCCAGCAGTGAATCTCAAGGGGCAGAAGAAAAACTGTTTTTT
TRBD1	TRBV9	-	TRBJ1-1	CASSVTGSDTEAFF	TGTGCCAGCAGTGTGACAGGGTCGGACACTGAAGCTTTCTTT
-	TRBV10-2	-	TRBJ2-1	CASSESGRGRNNEQFF	TGCGCCAGCAGTGAAAGCGGCAGGGGACGAAACAATGAGCAGTTCTTC
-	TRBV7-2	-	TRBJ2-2	CASSQGGLWAGELFF	TGTGCCAGCAGCCAGGGGGGTCTGTGGGCCGGGGAGCTGTTTTTT
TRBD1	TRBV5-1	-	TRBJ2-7	CASSAMTGDPYEQYF	TGCGCCAGCAGCGCCATGACAGGGGACCCCTACGAGCAGTACTTC
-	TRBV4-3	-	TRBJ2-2	CASSPAGTLYTGELFF	TGCGCCAGCAGCCCAGCGGGCACCCTCTACACCGGGGAGCTGTTTTTT
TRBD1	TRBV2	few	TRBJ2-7	CASSRLRTGPLSYEQYF	TGTGCCAGCAGTCGACTCCGGACAGGGCCGCTATCCTACGAGCAGTACTTC
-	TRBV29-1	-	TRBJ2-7	CSVSRDRGEQYF	TGCAGCGTTTCTAGAGATAGGGGCGAGCAGTACTTC
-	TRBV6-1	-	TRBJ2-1	CASSVQGYNEQFF	TGTGCCAGCAGTGTACAGGGATACAATGAGCAGTTCTTC
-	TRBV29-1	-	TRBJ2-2	CSASGTYDTGELFF	TGCAGCGCTTCCGGGACATACGACACCGGGGAGCTGTTTTTT
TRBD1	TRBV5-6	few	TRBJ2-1	CASSLEGQYYNEQFF	TGTGCCAGCAGCTTGGAGGGACAGTACTACAATGAGCAGTTCTTC
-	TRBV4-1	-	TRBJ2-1	CASSQGLGPDNEQFF	TGCGCCAGCAGCCAAGGGTTGGGGCCCGACAATGAGCAGTTCTTC
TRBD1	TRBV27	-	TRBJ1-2	CASSKRDRVSTNYGYTF	TGCGCCAGCAGCAAGAGGGACAGGGTTTCCACTAACTATGGCTACACCTTC
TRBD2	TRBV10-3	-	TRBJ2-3	CAISEGVNSAGAQPRYTDTQYF	TGTGCCATCAGTGAGGGGGTAAACTCAGCGGGAGCGCAGCCCCGATACACAGATACGCAGTATTTT
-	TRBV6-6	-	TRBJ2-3	CASKQRGQSTDTQYF	TGTGCCAGCAAACAAAGGGGTCAAAGCACAGATACGCAGTATTTT
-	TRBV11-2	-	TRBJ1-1	CASSRSTDANTEAFF	TGTGCCAGCAGCAGGTCGACTGATGCGAACACTGAAGCTTTCTTT
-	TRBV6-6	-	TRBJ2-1	CASSYDGDEQFF	TGTGCCAGCAGTTACGACGGGGATGAGCAGTTCTTC
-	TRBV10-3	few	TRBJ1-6	CAISDNTMRSPLHF	TGTGCCATCAGTGACAACACTATGAGGTCACCCCTCCACTTT